This record looks at one T cell receptor (beta chain) sequence and its context. The record originates from a study of sequential checkpoint blockade in melanoma. Regarding treatment: randomized to nivolumab then ipilimumab (arm A) or the reverse (arm B). The CDR3 runs 15 residues. The germline V gene has CDR1 SGHRS and CDR2 YFSETQ. Between the trimmed V and J ends, which lost 7 bases and 0 bases, there was a span of 16 bases. The assay was immunoSEQ multiplex PCR, and TCRdb's table has in-frame clones only and misses some. Of about 19,000 clones listed, about 25% are singletons. The material sequenced was tumor tissue (inferred from file names), taken from a patient given nivolumab and ipilimumab in sequence. The genes are TRBV5-1 and TRBJ2-5, with D possibly TRBD2 on 6 matching bases. This receptor was obtained from a human donor with melanoma. The DNA for the CDR3 is TGCGCCAGCTCCGGCGGGCGGGGAAACCAAGAGACCCAGTACTTC. This encodes CASSGGRGNQETQYF.